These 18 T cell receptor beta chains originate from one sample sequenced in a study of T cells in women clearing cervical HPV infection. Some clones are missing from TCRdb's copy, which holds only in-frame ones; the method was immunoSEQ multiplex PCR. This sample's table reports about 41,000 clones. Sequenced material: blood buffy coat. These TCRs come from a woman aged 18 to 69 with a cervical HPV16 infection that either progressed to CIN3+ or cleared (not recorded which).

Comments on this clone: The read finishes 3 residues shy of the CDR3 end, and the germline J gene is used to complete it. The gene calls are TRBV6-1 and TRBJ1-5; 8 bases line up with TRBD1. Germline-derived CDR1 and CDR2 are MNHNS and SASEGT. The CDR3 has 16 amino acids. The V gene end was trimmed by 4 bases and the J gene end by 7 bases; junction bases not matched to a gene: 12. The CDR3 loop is CASSVSRTGTIQPQHF. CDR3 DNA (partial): TGTGCCAGCAGTGTATCTAGGACAGGGACGATACAGCCC.

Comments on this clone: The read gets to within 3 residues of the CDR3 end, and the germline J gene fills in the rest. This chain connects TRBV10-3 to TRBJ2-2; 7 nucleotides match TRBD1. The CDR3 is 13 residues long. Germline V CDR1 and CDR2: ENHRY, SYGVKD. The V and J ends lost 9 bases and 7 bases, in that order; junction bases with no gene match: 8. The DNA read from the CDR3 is TGTGCCATAGGACAGGAATTGGACGGGGAG. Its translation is CAIGQELDGE. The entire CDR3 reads CAIGQELDGELFF.

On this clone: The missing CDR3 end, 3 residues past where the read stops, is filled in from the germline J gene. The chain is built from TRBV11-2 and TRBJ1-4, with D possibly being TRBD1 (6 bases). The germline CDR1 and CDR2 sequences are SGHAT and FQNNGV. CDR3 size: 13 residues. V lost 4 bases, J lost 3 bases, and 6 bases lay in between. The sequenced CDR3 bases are TGTGCCAGCAGCTCAGGGGCTAATGAAAAA. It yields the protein CASSSGANEK. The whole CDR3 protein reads CASSSGANEKLFF.

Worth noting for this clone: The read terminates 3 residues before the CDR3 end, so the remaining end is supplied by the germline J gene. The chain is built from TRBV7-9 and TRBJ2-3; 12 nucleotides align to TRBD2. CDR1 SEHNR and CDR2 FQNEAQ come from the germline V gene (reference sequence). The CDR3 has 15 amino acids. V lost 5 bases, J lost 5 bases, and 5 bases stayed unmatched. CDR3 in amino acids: CASSPSGGALDTQYF. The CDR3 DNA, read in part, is TGTGCCAGCAGCCCTAGCGGGGGGGCTTTAGATACG. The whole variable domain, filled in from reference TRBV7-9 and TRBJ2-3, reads DTGVSQNPRHKITKRGQNVTFRCDPISEHNRLYWYRQTLGQGPEFLTYFQNEAQLEKSRLLSDRFSAERPKGSFSTLEIQRTEQGDSAMYLCASSPSGGALDTQYFGPGTRLTVL.

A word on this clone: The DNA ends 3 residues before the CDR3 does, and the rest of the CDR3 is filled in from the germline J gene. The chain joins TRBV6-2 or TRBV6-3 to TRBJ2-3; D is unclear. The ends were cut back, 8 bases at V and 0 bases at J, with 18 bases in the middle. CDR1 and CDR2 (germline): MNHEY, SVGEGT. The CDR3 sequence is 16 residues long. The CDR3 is CASVPQPTRSTDTQYF. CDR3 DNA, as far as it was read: TGTGCCAGCGTTCCCCAACCGACTCGAAGCACAGATACG.

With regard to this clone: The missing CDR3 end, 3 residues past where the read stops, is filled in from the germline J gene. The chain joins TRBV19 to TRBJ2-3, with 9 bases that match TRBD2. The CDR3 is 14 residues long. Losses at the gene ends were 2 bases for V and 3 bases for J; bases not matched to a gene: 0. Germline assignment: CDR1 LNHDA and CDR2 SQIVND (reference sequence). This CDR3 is CASSISGGTDTQYF. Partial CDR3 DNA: TGTGCCAGTAGTATAAGCGGGGGGACAGATACG.

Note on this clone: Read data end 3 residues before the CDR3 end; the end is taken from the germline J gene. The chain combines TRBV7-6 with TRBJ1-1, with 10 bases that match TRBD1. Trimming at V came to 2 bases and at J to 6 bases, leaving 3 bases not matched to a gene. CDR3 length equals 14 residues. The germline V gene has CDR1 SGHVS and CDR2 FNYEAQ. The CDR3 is CASSLRTGGAEAFF. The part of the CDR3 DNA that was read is TGTGCCAGCAGCTTAAGGACAGGGGGAGCTGAA.

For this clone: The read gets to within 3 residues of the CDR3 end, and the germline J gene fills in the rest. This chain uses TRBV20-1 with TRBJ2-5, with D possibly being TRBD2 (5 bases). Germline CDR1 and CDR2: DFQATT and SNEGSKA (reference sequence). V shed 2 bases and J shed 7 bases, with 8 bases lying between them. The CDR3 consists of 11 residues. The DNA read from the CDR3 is TGCAGTGCTAGAAGTCGGGGGACC. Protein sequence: CSARSRGT. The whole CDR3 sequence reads CSARSRGTQYF.

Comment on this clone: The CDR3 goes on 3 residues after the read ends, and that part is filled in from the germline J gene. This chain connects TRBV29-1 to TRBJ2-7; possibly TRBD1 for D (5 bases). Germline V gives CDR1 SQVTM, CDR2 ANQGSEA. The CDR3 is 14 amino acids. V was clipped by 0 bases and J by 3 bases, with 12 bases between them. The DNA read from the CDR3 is TGCAGCGTTGAAGACAAGGGGCCGGTCTACGAG. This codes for CSVEDKGPVYE. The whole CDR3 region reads CSVEDKGPVYEQYF.

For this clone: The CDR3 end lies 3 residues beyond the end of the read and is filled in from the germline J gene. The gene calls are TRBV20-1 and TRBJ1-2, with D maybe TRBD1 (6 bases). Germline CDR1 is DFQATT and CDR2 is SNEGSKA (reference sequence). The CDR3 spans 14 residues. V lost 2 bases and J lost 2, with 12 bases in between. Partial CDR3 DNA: TGCAGTGCTAGAAACAGGGCCGAAAACTATGGC. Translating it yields CSARNRAENYG. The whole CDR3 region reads CSARNRAENYGYTF.

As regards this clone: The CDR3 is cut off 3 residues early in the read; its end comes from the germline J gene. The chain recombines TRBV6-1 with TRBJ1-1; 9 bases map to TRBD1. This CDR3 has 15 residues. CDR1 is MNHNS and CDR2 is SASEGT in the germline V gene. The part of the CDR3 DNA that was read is TGTGCCAGCAGTGCCCCGGGACAGGGTAGGGGCGAA. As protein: CASSAPGQGRGE. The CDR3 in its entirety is CASSAPGQGRGEAFF.

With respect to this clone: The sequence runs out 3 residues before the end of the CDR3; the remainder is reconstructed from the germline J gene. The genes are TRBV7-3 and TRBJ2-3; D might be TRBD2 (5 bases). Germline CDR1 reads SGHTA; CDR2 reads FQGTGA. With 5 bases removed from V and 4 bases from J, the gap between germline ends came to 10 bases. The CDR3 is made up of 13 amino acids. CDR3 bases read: TGTGCCAGCAGCCGATTCGGGGCAGATACG. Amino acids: CASSRFGADT. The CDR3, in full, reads CASSRFGADTQYF.

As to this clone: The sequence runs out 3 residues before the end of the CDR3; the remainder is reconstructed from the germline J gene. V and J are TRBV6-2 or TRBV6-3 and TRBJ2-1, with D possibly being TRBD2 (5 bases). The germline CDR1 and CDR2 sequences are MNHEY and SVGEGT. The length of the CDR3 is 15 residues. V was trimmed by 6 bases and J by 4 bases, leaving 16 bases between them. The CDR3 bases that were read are TGTGCCAGCAGACCTCGAAGCGGTCCGTACAATGAG. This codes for CASRPRSGPYNE. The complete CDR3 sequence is CASRPRSGPYNEQFF.

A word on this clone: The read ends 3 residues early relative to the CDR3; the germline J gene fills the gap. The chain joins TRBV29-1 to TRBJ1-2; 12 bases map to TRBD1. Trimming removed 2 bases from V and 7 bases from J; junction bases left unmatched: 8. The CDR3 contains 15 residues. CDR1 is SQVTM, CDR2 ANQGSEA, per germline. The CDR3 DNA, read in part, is TGCAGCGTTGAAAATCAGGGACAGGGGGCGACTGGC. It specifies CSVENQGQGATG. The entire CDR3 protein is CSVENQGQGATGYTF.

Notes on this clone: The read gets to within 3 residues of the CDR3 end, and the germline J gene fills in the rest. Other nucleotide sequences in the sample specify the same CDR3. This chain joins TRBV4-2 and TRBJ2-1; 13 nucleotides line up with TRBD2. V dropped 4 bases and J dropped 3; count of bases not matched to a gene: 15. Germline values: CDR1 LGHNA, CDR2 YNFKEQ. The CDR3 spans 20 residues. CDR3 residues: CASSLPARLAGGGNYNEQFF. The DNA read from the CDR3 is TGTGCCAGCAGCCTCCCAGCGAGACTAGCGGGAGGAGGTAACTACAATGAG.

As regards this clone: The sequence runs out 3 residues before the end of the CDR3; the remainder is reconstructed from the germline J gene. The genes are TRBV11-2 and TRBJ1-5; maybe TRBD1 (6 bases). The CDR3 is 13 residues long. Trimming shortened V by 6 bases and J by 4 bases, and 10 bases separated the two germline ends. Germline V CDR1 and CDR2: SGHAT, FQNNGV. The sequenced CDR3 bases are TGTGCCAGCAGACCCGGACAGAATCAGCCC. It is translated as CASRPGQNQP. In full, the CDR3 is CASRPGQNQPQHF.

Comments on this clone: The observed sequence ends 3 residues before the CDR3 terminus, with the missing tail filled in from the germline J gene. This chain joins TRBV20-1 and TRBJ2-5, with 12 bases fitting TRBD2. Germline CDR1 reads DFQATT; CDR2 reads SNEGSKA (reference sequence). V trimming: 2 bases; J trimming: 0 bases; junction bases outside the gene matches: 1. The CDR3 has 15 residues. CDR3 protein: CSARRLAGDQETQYF. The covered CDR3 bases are TGCAGTGCTAGACGACTAGCGGGGGACCAAGAGACC.

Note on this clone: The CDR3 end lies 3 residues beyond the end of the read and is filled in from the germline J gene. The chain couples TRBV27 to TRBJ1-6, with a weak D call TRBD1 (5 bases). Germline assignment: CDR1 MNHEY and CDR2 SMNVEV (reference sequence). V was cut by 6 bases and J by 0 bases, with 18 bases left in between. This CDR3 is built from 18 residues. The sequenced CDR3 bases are TGTGCCAGCAGCCTAACGGGGGTTCTGGGCTCCTATAATTCACCC. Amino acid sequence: CASSLTGVLGSYNSP. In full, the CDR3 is CASSLTGVLGSYNSPLHF.